The subject of this entry is one T cell receptor (beta chain). V lost 0 bases, J lost 6 bases, and 18 bases lay in between. The CDR3 length is 17 residues. CDR1 is LGHDT, CDR2 YNNKEL, per germline (reference sequence). Original analysis: Counts of nucleated cells, estimated from reference gene primer amplification, were obtained. Profiling relied on immunoSEQ multiplex PCR, and the TCRdb table lists in-frame clones only, not all of them. V, J and clone size are those of that table, while D and trimming were read from the DNA. Among under 250,000 clones listed, around 80% were seen once. The data were taken from a study of blood T cell repertoires in COVID-19. Whole-study context: COVID-19 samples collected from the United States, Italy and Spain covered acute and convalescent phases. T cells, B-cell-depleted T cells, or PBMCs provided the cDNA or gDNA that served as material.

This clonotype was sampled from a man aged 35-49 years with acute or convalescent COVID-19. The specimen sequenced was peripheral blood. The chain links TRBV3-1 (or the pseudogene TRBV3-2) to TRBJ1-5, with a tentative D call TRBD1 (5 bases). CDR3 nucleotide sequence: TGTGCCAGCAGCCAAGACCGGGACTCCCTGGGTAGTCAGCCCCAGCATTTT. Translated: CASSQDRDSLGSQPQHF.